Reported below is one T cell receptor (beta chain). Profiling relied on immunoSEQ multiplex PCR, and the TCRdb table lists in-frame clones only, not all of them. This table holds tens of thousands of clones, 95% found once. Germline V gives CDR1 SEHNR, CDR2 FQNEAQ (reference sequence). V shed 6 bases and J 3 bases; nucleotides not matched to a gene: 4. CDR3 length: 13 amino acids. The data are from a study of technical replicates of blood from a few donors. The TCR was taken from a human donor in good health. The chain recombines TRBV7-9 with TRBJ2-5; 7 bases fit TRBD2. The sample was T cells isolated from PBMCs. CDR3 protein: CASRGGREETQYF. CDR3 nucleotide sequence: TGTGCCAGCAGAGGAGGGAGGGAAGAGACCCAGTACTTC.